The subject of this entry is one TCR beta chain. TCRdb keeps only in-frame clones here, not all; method: immunoSEQ multiplex PCR. In the table there are about 110,000 clones, roughly nine tenths of which are singletons. This record comes from a study of OX40 agonist ivuxolimab in advanced cancers. Study-wide context: Given to patients was ivuxolimab, an agonistic anti-OX40 (CD134) antibody. The dose-escalation group included hepatocellular carcinoma, melanoma, renal cell carcinoma and head and neck cancer.

The specimen was CD4+ or CD8+ T cells sorted from blood, collected in a trial of the OX40 agonist ivuxolimab. The receptor's source is an adult with an advanced solid tumor such as melanoma, head and neck, liver or kidney cancer.

This chain's CDR3 is CASSPRDTNSGANVLTF. The CDR3, as DNA: TGTGCCAGCAGCCCCCGGGACACCAATTCTGGGGCCAACGTCCTGACTTTC. The chain employs TRBV9 and TRBJ2-6; D is perhaps TRBD1 (6 bases). This CDR3 has 17 residues. Germline V gene sequence: CDR1 SGDLS, CDR2 YYNGEE. V was shortened by 4 bases and J by 1 base, with 15 bases between the two germline ends.